This passage covers 15 T cell receptor beta chains from one sample sequenced in a study of T cell responses to AZD1222 COVID-19 vaccine. Libraries were prepared by immunoSEQ multiplex PCR; TCRdb keeps only in-frame clonotypes and omits some of them. The sample records 200,000 to 300,000 clones, approximately 93% being singletons. The material was peripheral blood, obtained on day 0 of AZD1222 vaccination. These TCRs come from an adult in good health.

The rearrangement joins TRBV5-1 to TRBJ1-2; unclear D gene. Trimming shortened V by 3 bases and J by 8 bases, and 11 bases separated the two germline ends. The CDR3 runs 12 residues. CDR1 and CDR2 from the germline V gene are SGHRS and YFSETQ. The DNA for the CDR3 is TGCGCCAGCAGCTGGACCGGTGAGGGCTACACCTTC. Its translation: CASSWTGEGYTF.

The chain carries TRBV25-1 and TRBJ1-6; no definite D call. V lost 7 bases to trimming and J lost 7 bases, with 14 bases between them. The CDR3 extends over 14 amino acids. Looked up from germline, CDR1 is MGHDK and CDR2 is SYGVNS. DNA of the CDR3: TGTGCCAGCACCGCACGGGGTAGAAATTCACCCCTCCACTTT. This sequence encodes CASTARGRNSPLHF.

The chain recombines TRBV3-1 (or the pseudogene TRBV3-2) with TRBJ2-1; tentatively, D is TRBD2 (6 bases). V was pared by 4 bases and J by 6 bases, with 16 bases between. Germline CDR1 reads LGHDT; CDR2 reads YNNKEL (reference sequence). This CDR3 spans 15 amino acids. The CDR3 region is CASSRFPGGTNEQFF. CDR3 bases: TGTGCCAGCAGCCGTTTCCCCGGGGGAACCAATGAGCAGTTCTTC.

The V gene is TRBV19, the J gene TRBJ1-3; weak D call: TRBD1 (5 bases). Germline assignment: CDR1 LNHDA and CDR2 SQIVND (reference sequence). V was cut by 3 bases and J by 5 bases, with 11 bases left in between. The CDR3 length is 14 residues. This chain's CDR3 is CASSIWQGRNTIYF. Written as DNA, the CDR3 is TGTGCCAGTAGTATCTGGCAGGGACGAAACACCATATATTTT.

V and J are TRBV2 and TRBJ1-3; a weak D match, TRBD1 (6 bases). CDR1 is SNHLY and CDR2 is FYNNEI in the germline V gene. V dropped 5 bases and J dropped 0 bases, with 11 bases sitting between them. The length of the CDR3 is 15 residues. DNA for the CDR3: TGTGCCAGCAGTAGGCAGACAGGCTCTGGAAACACCATATATTTT. Translation: CASSRQTGSGNTIYF.

CDR3 DNA: TGTGCCAGCAGTTACGGCGGCAGTCAGCCCCAGCATTTT. This codes for CASSYGGSQPQHF. The V call is TRBV6-2 or TRBV6-3, the J call TRBJ1-5, with D unresolved. CDR1 is MNHEY and CDR2 is SVGEGT in the germline V gene. Trimming took off 2 bases at V and 6 bases at J, with 8 bases between the two ends. CDR3 length equals 13 residues.

This clone was recorded a few times. The chain is built from TRBV2 and TRBJ2-1, with 11 bases lining up with TRBD2. This CDR3 is 16 amino acids long. Per the germline V gene, CDR1 is SNHLY and CDR2 is FYNNEI. The V segment lost 7 bases and the J segment 6 bases; nucleotides outside the gene matches: 11. CDR3 sequence reads: CASTEALAGGPNEQFF. The CDR3 DNA sequence: TGTGCCAGCACTGAGGCATTAGCGGGAGGGCCCAATGAGCAGTTCTTC.

The V and J genes are TRBV4-1 and TRBJ2-7; 12 nucleotides line up with TRBD2. The CDR3 length is 15 residues. J was trimmed by 9 bases and V by 1 base; bases with no gene match: 7. Germline V gene data show CDR1 as MGHRA and CDR2 as YSYEKL. This CDR3 is CASSQGTSGKAVQYF. In DNA, the CDR3 is TGCGCCAGCAGCCAAGGGACTAGCGGGAAAGCGGTGCAGTACTTC.

The chain employs TRBV9 and TRBJ2-6, with D unresolved. CDR1 is SGDLS, CDR2 YYNGEE, per germline. The CDR3 length is 14 residues. Trimming stripped 4 bases from V and 4 bases from J, with 9 bases between. CDR3: CASSPQLGANVLTF. In DNA form, the CDR3 reads TGTGCCAGCAGCCCTCAACTGGGGGCCAACGTCCTGACTTTC.

CDR3 bases: TGTGCCAGCAGCCATCCCGGCCGGGACGGGCGGAACACCATATATTTT. Protein: CASSHPGRDGRNTIYF. The chain recombines TRBV3-1 (or the pseudogene TRBV3-2) with TRBJ1-3, with D possibly being TRBD1 (5 bases). The CDR3 totals 16 residues. Deletions cut 3 bases from V and 7 bases from J, with 19 bases between. CDR1 and CDR2 from the germline V gene are LGHDT and YNNKEL (reference sequence).

This rearrangement joins TRBV4-2 to TRBJ2-7; 10 bases line up with TRBD1. The CDR3 sequence is 15 residues long. The germline V gene has CDR1 LGHNA and CDR2 YNFKEQ. The V and J ends lost 5 bases and 3 bases, in that order; junction bases with no gene match: 7. Written as DNA, the CDR3 is TGTGCCAGCAGCGAAGGACAGGGGGAAGTCTACGAGCAGTACTTC. It specifies CASSEGQGEVYEQYF.

This chain uses TRBV27 with TRBJ1-1; TRBD1 is a possible D gene (5 bases). Germline CDR1 reads MNHEY; CDR2 reads SMNVEV (reference sequence). The CDR3 consists of 16 residues. The V gene lost 3 bases and the J gene lost 5 bases, with 19 bases spanning the gap. The CDR3 region has the DNA TGTGCCAGCAGTTTTGGGGCTGGGACCCGCAGTACTGAAGCTTTCTTT. It specifies CASSFGAGTRSTEAFF.

The chain recombines TRBV19 with TRBJ2-2, with TRBD1 as a possible D gene (5 bases). The CDR3 loop spans 16 amino acids. V lost 6 bases and J 4 bases, leaving 18 bases between the germline ends. Germline lookup yields CDR1 LNHDA and CDR2 SQIVND (reference sequence). The CDR3 reads CASRPRRTNSTGELFF. DNA for the CDR3: TGTGCCAGTAGACCAAGAAGGACAAACTCCACCGGGGAGCTGTTTTTT.

In nucleotides, the CDR3 is TGCGCCAGCAGCCAAGATTACGCAAGCACAGATACGCAGTATTTT. Its translation is CASSQDYASTDTQYF. The chain recombines TRBV4-3 with TRBJ2-3; D remains ambiguous. Per the germline V gene, CDR1 is LGHNA and CDR2 is YSLEER. V lost 0 bases and J lost 0, with 7 bases in between. CDR3 length equals 15 residues.

A few counts support this clone. The chain carries TRBV15 and TRBJ1-2; no firm D call. This CDR3 comprises 14 residues. CDR1 LNHNV and CDR2 YYDKDF come from the germline V gene (reference sequence). The V end lost 0 bases, the J end lost 8 bases, and 13 bases lay between the germline ends. The CDR3 sequence: CATSRDQLGRGYTF. In DNA, the CDR3 is TGTGCCACCAGCAGAGATCAATTGGGGAGGGGCTACACCTTC.